The T cell receptor (beta chain) under discussion was sequenced for a study of blood T cell repertoires in COVID-19 (dated by TCRdb to about 2020). In terms of the full investigation: Collaborator samples came from the United States, Italy and Spain and covered acute and convalescent phases of COVID-19. Where HLA class I and class II types were available, the types were taken from metadata supplied by the sample provider, not from assay-based typing. Samples were obtained from the ongoing ImmuneRACE study (first 160 participants) and from over 1,000 subjects provided by 6 global collaborators. Nearly every sample came with metadata listing a de-identified subject ID, COVID-19 status, age in years and sex. The material from the prospective study consisted of cDNA or gDNA derived from T cells, B-cell-depleted T cells, or PBMCs. The dataset comprised deeply sampled blood TCRbeta repertoires from subjects exposed to, actively infected with, or recovered from COVID-19. The repertoires were released in a freely available public database intended as a resource for research on the immune response to SARS-CoV-2.

From the cysteine up to the phenylalanine, the CDR3 has a length of 14 residues. The DNA shown is the 42-base CDR3, in frame from base 1. The CDR1 and CDR2 encoded by the germline V gene are LGHNT and FRNRAP. Between the V and J ends, shortened by 2 bases and 4 bases respectively, the junction contains 9 bases. Participants in the prospective study were enrolled through a virtual design, were aged roughly 18 to 90 years, and lived in approximately 25 United States geographic areas. In the prospective study, cohorts were assigned on the basis of participant-reported clinical history obtained from a screening survey and a study questionnaire. Exposed participants had been in contact with someone with a PCR-confirmed or clinician-diagnosed COVID-19 case within 2 weeks of study entry. In the prospective study, whole blood, serum and a nasopharyngeal or oropharyngeal swab were collected from each participant by mobile phlebotomists. Prospective study participants could optionally give additional blood draws and questionnaires over an approximately 2-month period. Prospective study blood samples were shipped either frozen or at room temperature before DNA extraction.

Findings and caveats that apply to the study as a whole: How much clinical and demographic metadata was included differed by source and by participant, and the metadata was provided uncurated.

The immunoSEQ Assay, a bias-controlled multiplex PCR, was used to amplify TCRbeta CDR3 regions from genomic DNA. In the paper's pipeline: The number of nucleated cells in each sample was estimated by amplification of reference gene primers within the assay. Sequence reads were collapsed and filtered to measure the absolute abundance of every unique TCRbeta CDR3 rearrangement. For each sample, productive Simpson clonality was calculated as the square root of Simpson's diversity index across productive rearrangements. Held by TCRdb, this immuneACCESS table contains in-frame sequences only and omits some clones. Under half of the omission traces to an unresolved V gene where checked; the cause of the rest is unknown. The DNA was the basis for D and trimming; V, J and clone size are from that table. This sample is represented by 300,000 to 350,000 clones; 90% of them were singletons. The ten largest clones represent almost 4% of the sample.

Notes on this clone: Its binding antigen is unknown. No qualities accompany the bases; no much larger clone lies one base away.

The chain is assembled from TRBV12-5 and TRBJ2-1; TRBD1 is possibly the D segment (6 matching bases). This receptor was identified in a woman aged 25 to 39 who had been exposed to COVID-19. Sequencing was carried out using PBMCs or T cells enriched from blood (not recorded which). In nucleotide form, the sequence is TGTGCTAGTGGTTTGCCCGGACAGTACAATGAGCAGTTCTTC. Its translation is CASGLPGQYNEQFF.